These T cell receptor beta chains were read from a single sample in a study of T cells in Graves' hyperthyroidism and ophthalmopathy. TCRdb called the multiplex PCR reads again in MiXCR, with one record for every CDR3 protein. This sample carries 400,000 to 600,000 distinct CDR3 sequences, around 20% of them seen once, and the ten largest clones take more than 25%. Material for sequencing was blood. These receptors were collected from a man aged 18 to 30 with Graves' hyperthyroidism. Each CDR3 is given with its conserved first and last residue.

v_call cdr3_aa
TRBV27 CASSTPGQGMAEAFF
TRBV19 CASSIWTGRNTGELFF
TRBV12-3/TRBV12-4 CASIFGATNTEAFF
TRBV6-6 CASSYSNGGNTEAFF
TRBV7-8 CASSIYASGGYEQYF
TRBV25-1 CASSDLEAATLNYGYTF
TRBV7-3 CASSLTGTGYEQYF
TRBV6-5 CASSPSDGGYGYTF
TRBV30 CAWSLSTGLLSYGYTF
TRBV20-1 CSAQDRGNYGYTF
TRBV24-1 CATSQGTYQETQYF
TRBV6-5 CASSYSQGRETQYF
TRBV19 CANSKRRDYEQYF
TRBV24-1 CATSDSYTGELFF
TRBV7-2 CASSFGLAGYEQYF
TRBV30 CAWSPPGLHYEQYF
TRBV15 CATSRSTSGTSEQYF
TRBV12-3/TRBV12-4 CASSFTGTVDSPLHF
TRBV7-6 CASSLGGLGESRETQYF
TRBV30 CAWTSKPGELFF
TRBV6-5 CASSYGRGDGYTF
TRBV2 CASSEGDSLTGELFF
TRBV7-9 CASSSPGGTRGETQYF
TRBV6-5 CASSYTDRIGPNTEAFF
TRBV7-6 CASSYPRAGELFF
TRBV28 CASSPPDIDGYTF
TRBV24-1 CATSDQPGLGAYEQYF
TRBV19 CASSIGGYGNQPQHF
TRBV2 CASSGGTLAIGGLAKNIQYF
TRBV12-3/TRBV12-4 CASSLATGMSTEAFF
TRBV6-4 CASSYAGHEQYF
TRBV29-1 CSVGYNGAAFF
TRBV5-1 CASSLEGIGGYTF
TRBV6-2/TRBV6-3 CASSYYRGVATGELFF
TRBV19 CASSMGASRETEAFF
TRBV30 CARGGRRETQYF
TRBV11-2 CASSLGLALSYEQYF